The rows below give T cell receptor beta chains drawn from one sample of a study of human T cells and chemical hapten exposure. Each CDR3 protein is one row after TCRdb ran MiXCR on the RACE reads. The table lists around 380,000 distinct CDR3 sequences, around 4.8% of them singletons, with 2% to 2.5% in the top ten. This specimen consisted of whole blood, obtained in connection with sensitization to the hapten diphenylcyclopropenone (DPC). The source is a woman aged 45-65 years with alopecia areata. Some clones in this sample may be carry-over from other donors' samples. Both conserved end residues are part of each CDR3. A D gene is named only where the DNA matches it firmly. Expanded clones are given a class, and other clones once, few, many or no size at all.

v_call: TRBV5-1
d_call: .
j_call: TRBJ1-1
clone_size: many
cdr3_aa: CASSQDSGNTEAFF
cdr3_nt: TGCGCCAGCAGCCAGGACAGCGGTAACACTGAAGCTTTCTTT

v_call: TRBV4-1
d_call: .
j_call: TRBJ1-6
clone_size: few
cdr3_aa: CASSHLDIANNSPLHF
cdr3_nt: TGCGCCAGCAGCCATCTGGACATCGCCAATAATTCACCCCTCCACTTT

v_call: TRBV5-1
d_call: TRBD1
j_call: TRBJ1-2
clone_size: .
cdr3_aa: CASSPPPGQGFGYTF
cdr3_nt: TGCGCCAGCAGCCCACCTCCCGGACAGGGGTTTGGCTACACCTTC

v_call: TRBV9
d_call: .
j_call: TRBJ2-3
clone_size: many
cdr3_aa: CASSDYKSTDTQYF
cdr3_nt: TGTGCCAGCAGCGACTATAAGAGCACAGATACGCAGTATTTT

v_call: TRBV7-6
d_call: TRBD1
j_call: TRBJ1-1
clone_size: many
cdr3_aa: CASSPTGRGNTEAFF
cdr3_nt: TGTGCCAGCAGCCCGACAGGGAGGGGGAACACTGAAGCTTTCTTT

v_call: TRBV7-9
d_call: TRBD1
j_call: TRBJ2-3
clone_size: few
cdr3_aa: CASSLPPRQGHTDTQYF
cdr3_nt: TGTGCCAGCAGCTTACCCCCCAGACAGGGTCACACAGATACGCAGTATTTT

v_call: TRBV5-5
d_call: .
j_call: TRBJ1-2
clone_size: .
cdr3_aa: CASSLSSRADGYTF
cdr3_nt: TGTGCCAGCAGCTTGTCTAGCCGGGCGGATGGCTACACCTTC

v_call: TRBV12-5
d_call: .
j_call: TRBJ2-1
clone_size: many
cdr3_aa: CASGLDSGVSYNEQFF
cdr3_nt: TGTGCTAGTGGTTTGGATAGCGGTGTGTCCTACAATGAGCAGTTCTTC

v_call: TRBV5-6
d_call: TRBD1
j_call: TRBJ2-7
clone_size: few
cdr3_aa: CASSSGQTTLIYEQYF
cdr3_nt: TGTGCCAGCAGCTCGGGACAGACAACTCTAATCTACGAGCAGTACTTC

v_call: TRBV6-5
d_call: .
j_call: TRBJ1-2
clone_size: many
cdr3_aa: CASAVGGFPNYGYTF
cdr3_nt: TGTGCCAGCGCGGTGGGTGGTTTCCCAAACTATGGCTACACCTTC

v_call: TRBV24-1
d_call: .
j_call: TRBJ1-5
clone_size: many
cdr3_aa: CATSDHRVEPQHF
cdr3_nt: TGTGCCACCAGTGATCACCGCGTCGAGCCCCAGCATTTT

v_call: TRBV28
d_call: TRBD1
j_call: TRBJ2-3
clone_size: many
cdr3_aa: CASSSGQGNQNTQYF
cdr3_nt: TGTGCCAGCAGTTCGGGACAGGGAAATCAGAATACGCAGTATTTT

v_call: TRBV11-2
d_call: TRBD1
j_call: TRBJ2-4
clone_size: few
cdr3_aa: CASSLWTGIEDIQYF
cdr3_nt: TGTGCCAGCAGCTTATGGACAGGGATCGAGGACATTCAGTACTTC

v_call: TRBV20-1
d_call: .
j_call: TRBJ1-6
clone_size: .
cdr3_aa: CSASRRGISPLHF
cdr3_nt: TGCAGTGCTAGTCGTAGGGGGATTTCACCCCTCCACTTT

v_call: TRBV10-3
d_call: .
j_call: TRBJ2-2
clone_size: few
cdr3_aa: CAISGRRGDSGGELFF
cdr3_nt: TGTGCCATCAGTGGCCGAAGAGGGGATAGCGGCGGGGAGCTGTTTTTT

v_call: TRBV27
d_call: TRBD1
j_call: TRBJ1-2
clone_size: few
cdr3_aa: CASSPHPGQVYGYTF
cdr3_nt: TGTGCCAGCAGTCCTCACCCCGGACAGGTGTATGGCTACACCTTC

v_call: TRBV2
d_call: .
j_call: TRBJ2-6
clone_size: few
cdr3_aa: CASSEAGRSGANVLTF
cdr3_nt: TGTGCCAGCAGTGAAGCGGGCAGATCTGGGGCCAACGTCCTGACTTTC

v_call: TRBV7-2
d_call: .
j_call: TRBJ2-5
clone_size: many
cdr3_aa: CASSWGYQETQYF
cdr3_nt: TGTGCCAGCAGCTGGGGCTACCAAGAGACCCAGTACTTC

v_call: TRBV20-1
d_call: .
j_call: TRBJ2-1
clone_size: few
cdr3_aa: CSAPGGGRYNEQFF
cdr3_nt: TGCAGTGCGCCAGGAGGGGGAAGGTACAATGAGCAGTTCTTC

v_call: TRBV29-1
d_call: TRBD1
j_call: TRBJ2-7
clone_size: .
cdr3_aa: CSVRDRGDREQYF
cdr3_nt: TGCAGCGTCCGGGACAGGGGGGATCGGGAGCAGTACTTC

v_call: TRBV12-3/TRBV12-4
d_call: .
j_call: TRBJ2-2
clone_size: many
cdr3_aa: CASSPRSPGELFF
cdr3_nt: TGTGCCAGCAGTCCCAGGAGCCCCGGGGAGCTGTTTTTT

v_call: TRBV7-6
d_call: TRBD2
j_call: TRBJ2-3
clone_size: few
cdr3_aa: CASSSPGGIADTQYF
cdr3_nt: TGTGCCAGCAGCTCCCCCGGGGGGATTGCAGATACGCAGTATTTT

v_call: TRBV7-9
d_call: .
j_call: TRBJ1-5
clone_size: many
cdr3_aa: CASSSGDQPQHF
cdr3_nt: TGTGCCAGCAGCTCCGGGGATCAGCCCCAGCATTTT

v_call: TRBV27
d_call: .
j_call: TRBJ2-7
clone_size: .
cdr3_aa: CASSPGTYLSNEQYF
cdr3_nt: TGTGCCAGCAGTCCGGGGACTTACCTCTCTAACGAGCAGTACTTC